One and the same sample provided the 22 T cell receptor beta chains below, sequenced in a study of cytomegalovirus exposure and HLA in healthy donors. The PCR contained 60 Vbeta and 13 Jbeta primers. Sequenced by immunoSEQ multiplex PCR; TCRdb stores in-frame clones only, minus some. Among about 190,000 clones listed, 84% were seen once. Sequencing was carried out using PBMCs. All receptors derive from a woman aged 50 to 60 in good health and CMV-seropositive.

CDR3: CATSRDMLAGDTQYF. The CDR3 nucleotides read TGTGCCACCAGCAGAGATATGTTAGCGGGAGATACGCAGTATTTT. The chain recombines TRBV15 with TRBJ2-3; the match to TRBD2 covers 7 bases. V lost 0 bases, J lost 5 bases, and 5 bases stayed unmatched. The germline V gene encodes CDR1 LNHNV and CDR2 YYDKDF (reference sequence). The CDR3 length is 15 residues.

The rearrangement joins TRBV5-1 to TRBJ1-1; 10 nucleotides match TRBD1. V lost 4 bases and J lost 6; bases outside the gene matches: 3. The CDR3 covers 13 residues. Germline CDR1 SGHRS, CDR2 YFSETQ. The CDR3 region has the DNA TGCGCCAGCAGCACCGGACAGGGGGCTGAAGCTTTCTTT. It is translated as CASSTGQGAEAFF. Full variable domain (rest looked up from reference TRBV5-1 and TRBJ1-1): KAGVTQTPRYLIKTRGQQVTLSCSPISGHRSVSWYQQTPGQGLQFLFEYFSETQRNKGNFPGRFSGRQFSNSRSEMNVSTLELGDSALYLCASSTGQGAEAFFGQGTRLTVV.

This sequence joins TRBV5-4 and TRBJ2-5, with 13 bases identical to TRBD2. Trimming removed 3 bases from V and 4 bases from J; junction bases left unmatched: 9. The germline V gene encodes CDR1 SGHNT and CDR2 YYREEE (reference sequence). This CDR3 has 17 residues. The DNA for the CDR3 is TGTGCCAGCAGCTCTCCGACTAGCGGGGGGCGGCGAGAGACCCAGTACTTC. Encoded protein: CASSSPTSGGRRETQYF.

CDR3 amino acids: CASSLSMNTEAFF. Here the CDR3 DNA reads TGTGCCAGCAGCTTAAGCATGAACACTGAAGCTTTCTTT. The V gene is TRBV5-6, the J gene TRBJ1-1; D ambiguous. Deletions cut 2 bases from V and 0 bases from J, with 5 bases between. Germline CDR1 and CDR2: SGHDT and YYEEEE. This CDR3 region has 13 residues.

The table lists this clone with a count of one. J is TRBJ1-1 and V is TRBV7-9, with unresolved D. Germline V lookup: CDR1 SEHNR, CDR2 FQNEAQ (reference sequence). The germline V and J ends were trimmed by 0 bases and 5 bases, with 7 bases remaining between them. The CDR3 length is 13 residues. CDR3 region: CASSLAPRTEAFF. The CDR3 DNA reads TGTGCCAGCAGCTTAGCCCCCAGGACTGAAGCTTTCTTT.

This clone was counted once. The CDR3 DNA is TGTGCCAGCAGTTTCCGACAGGGTGGGACGTCTGTGGCTGAAGCTTTCTTT. This gives the protein CASSFRQGGTSVAEAFF. The V and J genes are TRBV28 and TRBJ1-1, with TRBD1 matching 7 bases. CDR1 is MDHEN, CDR2 SYDVKM, per germline. The V and J ends lost 3 bases and 6 bases, in that order; junction bases with no gene match: 16. The CDR3 has 17 residues.

The J gene is TRBJ2-7, the V gene TRBV2; TRBD1 matches 7 bases. The length of the CDR3 is 13 residues. Per the germline V gene, CDR1 is SNHLY and CDR2 is FYNNEI. The V gene end was trimmed by 6 bases and the J gene end by 1 base; junction bases not matched to a gene: 3. CDR3 sequence (DNA): TGTGCCAGCAGGAGACAGGGATCCTACGAGCAGTACTTC. Its protein is CASRRQGSYEQYF. Looking up the rest from reference TRBV2 and TRBJ2-7 gives the full variable domain: EPEVTQTPSHQVTQMGQEVILRCVPISNHLYFYWYRQILGQKVEFLVSFYNNEISEKSEIFDDQFSVERPDGSNFTLKIRSTKLEDSAMYFCASRRQGSYEQYFGPGTRLTVT.

The rearrangement joins TRBV14 to TRBJ2-3, with D perhaps TRBD2 (5 bases). The germline CDR1 and CDR2 sequences are SGHDN and FVKESK. This CDR3 has 14 residues. Trimming cost V 3 bases and J 7 bases, with 14 bases left between them. This CDR3 is CASSQPGKQYTQYF. CDR3 bases: TGTGCCAGCAGCCAGCCCGGGAAGCAATATACGCAGTATTTT.

The rearrangement uses TRBV4-3 and TRBJ1-1; D may be TRBD1 (5 bases). The germline V gene has CDR1 LGHNA and CDR2 YSLEER. The CDR3 is made up of 15 amino acids. Trimming removed 1 base from V and 4 bases from J, with 13 bases in between. CDR3 in amino acids: CASSQVQGLSTEAFF. CDR3 nucleotide sequence: TGCGCCAGCAGCCAAGTCCAGGGCCTGAGCACTGAAGCTTTCTTT.

The chain links TRBV6-6 to TRBJ1-1; 8 nucleotides match TRBD1. This CDR3 is 13 amino acids long. CDR1 MNHNY and CDR2 SVGAGI come from the germline V gene (reference sequence). Trimming at V came to 4 bases and at J to 4 bases, leaving 2 bases not matched to a gene. DNA of the CDR3: TGTGCCAGCAGTTTAGACAGGGGCACTGAAGCTTTCTTT. Translation gives CASSLDRGTEAFF.

The chain combines TRBV28 with TRBJ1-2, with D perhaps matching TRBD1 (6 bases). Between the trimmed V and J ends, which lost 7 bases and 2 bases, there was a span of 17 bases. The V gene's germline CDR1 is MDHEN and CDR2 SYDVKM. The CDR3 extends over 15 amino acids. The CDR3 nucleotides are TGTGCCAGCAAGCCCCCACGGACAGCAAACTATGGCTACACCTTC. Translation: CASKPPRTANYGYTF.

Concerning this clone: At one end, the junction sequence differs from germline, possibly due to a read error. The chain couples TRBV7-9 to TRBJ2-3, with TRBD2 matching 8 bases. The CDR3 is made up of 16 amino acids. Germline V gene sequence: CDR1 SEHNR, CDR2 FQNEAQ (reference sequence). The CDR3 loop is CSSSERRTSHADTQYF. The CDR3, as DNA: TGTTCCAGCAGCGAGCGCCGGACTAGCCACGCAGATACGCAGTATTTT.

The V call is TRBV10-3, the J call TRBJ2-1, with 13 bases identical to TRBD2. V dropped 2 bases and J dropped 6; count of bases not matched to a gene: 4. The germline V gene encodes CDR1 ENHRY and CDR2 SYGVKD. This CDR3 has 16 amino acids. Here the CDR3 reads CAISEGTSGARNEQFF. The CDR3 nucleotides read TGTGCCATCAGTGAGGGGACTAGCGGGGCGCGCAATGAGCAGTTCTTC.

V is TRBV6-5 and J is TRBJ2-3; 7 nucleotides line up with TRBD1. The germline CDR1 and CDR2 sequences are MNHEY and SVGAGI. The CDR3 loop spans 15 amino acids. The ends lost 6 bases at V and 0 bases at J; junction bases unmatched: 6. CDR3 DNA: TGTGCCAGCAGACGAGGGGGCCCTAGCACAGATACGCAGTATTTT. This gives the protein CASRRGGPSTDTQYF.

The CDR3 loop reads CASSPRGGILDGKLFF. The CDR3 bases are TGTGCCAGTAGTCCGCGGGGGGGGATTCTTGACGGAAAACTGTTTTTT. The rearrangement uses TRBV19 and TRBJ1-4, with a tentative D call TRBD1 (5 bases). With 5 bases removed from V and 10 bases from J, the gap between germline ends came to 23 bases. Germline lookup yields CDR1 LNHDA and CDR2 SQIVND (reference sequence). This CDR3 comprises 16 residues.

This sequence joins TRBV5-4 and TRBJ1-1; 7 nucleotides line up with TRBD1. Trimming took 4 bases from V and 0 from J; bases not matched to a gene: 6. Germline loops: CDR1 SGHNT, CDR2 YYREEE (reference sequence). The length of the CDR3 is 15 residues. The CDR3 region is CASSRAGTVNTEAFF. The DNA for the CDR3 is TGTGCCAGCAGCCGCGCAGGGACAGTGAACACTGAAGCTTTCTTT.

CDR3 sequence reads: CASSFGSQGTGELFF. CDR3 in DNA: TGCGCCAGCAGCTTCGGATCCCAGGGGACCGGGGAGCTGTTTTTT. The chain is built from TRBV5-1 and TRBJ2-2; a possible D gene is TRBD1 (6 bases). The CDR3 contains 15 residues. CDR1 is SGHRS, CDR2 YFSETQ, per germline. V was clipped by 2 bases and J by 5 bases, with 13 bases between them.

This chain uses TRBV6-6 with TRBJ2-5, with D hard to call. Trimming cost V 6 bases and J 5 bases, with 13 bases left between them. Germline-derived CDR1 and CDR2 are MNHNY and SVGAGI (reference sequence). CDR3 length: 13 residues. The DNA for the CDR3 is TGTGCCAGCAGCCGCGCGAGAAAGGAGACCCAGTACTTC. Its translation is CASSRARKETQYF.

This chain uses TRBV9 with TRBJ2-1, with 8 bases lining up with TRBD1. The CDR3 is made up of 15 amino acids. Germline CDR1 SGDLS, CDR2 YYNGEE. The ends lost 4 bases at V and 1 base at J; junction bases unmatched: 4. The CDR3 nucleotides are TGTGCCAGCAGCCAAAGGACAGGGTCCTACAATGAGCAGTTCTTC. This gives the protein CASSQRTGSYNEQFF.

The chain employs TRBV7-3 and TRBJ2-1, with TRBD1 matching 8 bases. V lost 1 base, J lost 5 bases, and 4 bases stayed unmatched. Germline lookup yields CDR1 SGHTA and CDR2 FQGTGA. The CDR3 sequence is 15 residues long. As DNA, the CDR3 is TGTGCCAGCAGCTTAAGGGCAGGGGGCCACAATGAGCAGTTCTTC. Protein sequence: CASSLRAGGHNEQFF.

V usage is TRBV6-6 and J usage is TRBJ1-2, with D possibly being TRBD1 (5 bases). This CDR3 is built from 14 residues. The germline CDR1 and CDR2 sequences are MNHNY and SVGAGI (reference sequence). V lost 7 bases and J lost 4, with 16 bases in between. Here the CDR3 DNA reads TGTGCCAGCACGACCCCGACAGAACCCTATGGCTACACCTTC. Encoded protein: CASTTPTEPYGYTF.

This chain links TRBV6-5 with TRBJ1-2; D ambiguous. Germline V CDR1 and CDR2: MNHEY, SVGAGI. The CDR3 is 14 residues long. The ends were cut back, 6 bases at V and 9 bases at J, with 20 bases in the middle. In DNA form, the CDR3 reads TGTGCCAGCAGCCCTAACAGTGGGCCCTCTAGCTACACCTTC. As protein: CASSPNSGPSSYTF.